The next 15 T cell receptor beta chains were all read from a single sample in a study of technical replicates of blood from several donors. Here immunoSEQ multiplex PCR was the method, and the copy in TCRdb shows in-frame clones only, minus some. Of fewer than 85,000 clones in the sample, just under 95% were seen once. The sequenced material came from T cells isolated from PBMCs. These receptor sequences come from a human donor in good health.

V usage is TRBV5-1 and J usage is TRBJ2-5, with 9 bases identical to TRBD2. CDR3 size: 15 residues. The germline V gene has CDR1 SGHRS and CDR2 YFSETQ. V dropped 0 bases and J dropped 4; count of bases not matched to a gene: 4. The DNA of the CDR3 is TGCGCCAGCAGCTTGGAGGGCGGGAGGGGAGAGACCCAGTACTTC. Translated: CASSLEGGRGETQYF.

CDR3 sequence: CATGGGVVEKLFF. DNA for the CDR3: TGTGCCACTGGCGGGGGCGTCGTTGAAAAACTGTTTTTT. This chain joins TRBV19 and TRBJ1-4; a weak D match, TRBD1 (6 bases). Trimming took off 10 bases at V and 7 bases at J, with 16 bases between the two ends. The CDR3 sequence is 13 residues long. The germline CDR1 and CDR2 sequences are LNHDA and SQIVND (reference sequence).

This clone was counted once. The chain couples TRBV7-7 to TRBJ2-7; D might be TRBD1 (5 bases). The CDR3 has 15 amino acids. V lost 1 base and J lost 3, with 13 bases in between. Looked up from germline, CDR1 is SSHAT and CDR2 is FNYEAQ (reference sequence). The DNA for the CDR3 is TGTGCCAGCAGCTTAGTCACAGGACCGCTCTACGAGCAGTACTTC. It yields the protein CASSLVTGPLYEQYF.

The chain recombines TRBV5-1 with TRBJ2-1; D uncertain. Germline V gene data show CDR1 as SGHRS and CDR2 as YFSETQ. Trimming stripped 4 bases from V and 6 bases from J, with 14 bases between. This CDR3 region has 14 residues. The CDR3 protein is CASSAMGLSNEQFF. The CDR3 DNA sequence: TGCGCCAGCAGCGCCATGGGCCTAAGCAATGAGCAGTTCTTC.

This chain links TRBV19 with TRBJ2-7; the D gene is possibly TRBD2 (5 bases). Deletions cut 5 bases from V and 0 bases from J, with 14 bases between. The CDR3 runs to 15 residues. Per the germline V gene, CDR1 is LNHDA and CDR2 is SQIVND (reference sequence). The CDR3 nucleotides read TGTGCCAGTAGTGGAGGACCGGACTCCTCCTACGAGCAGTACTTC. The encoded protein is CASSGGPDSSYEQYF. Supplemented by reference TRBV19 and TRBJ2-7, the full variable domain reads DGGITQSPKYLFRKEGQNVTLSCEQNLNHDAMYWYRQDPGQGLRLIYYSQIVNDFQKGDIAEGYSVSREKKESFPLTVTSAQKNPTAFYLCASSGGPDSSYEQYFGPGTRLTVT.

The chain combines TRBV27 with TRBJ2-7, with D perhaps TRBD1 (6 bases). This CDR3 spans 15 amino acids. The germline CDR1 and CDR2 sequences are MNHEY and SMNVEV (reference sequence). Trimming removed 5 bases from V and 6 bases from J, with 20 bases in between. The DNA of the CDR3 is TGTGCCAGCAGTAGGGGGACCGTCCCATTGAGCGAGCAGTACTTC. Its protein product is CASSRGTVPLSEQYF.

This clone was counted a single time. The CDR3 DNA reads TGTGCCAGCAGCTTAGTAGATCCCAAATACAATGAGCAGTTCTTC. The encoded protein is CASSLVDPKYNEQFF. The chain uses TRBV13 and TRBJ2-1; no clear D gene. Germline V gene sequence: CDR1 PRHDT, CDR2 FYEKMQ (reference sequence). The CDR3 loop spans 15 amino acids. V was clipped by 1 base and J by 4 bases, with 11 bases between them.

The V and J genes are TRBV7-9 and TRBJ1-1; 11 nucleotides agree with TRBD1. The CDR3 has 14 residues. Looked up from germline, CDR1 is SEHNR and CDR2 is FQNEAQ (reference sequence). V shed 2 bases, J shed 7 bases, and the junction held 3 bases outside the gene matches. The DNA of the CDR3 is TGTGCCAGCAGCTTAACCGGGACAGGGGGTGAAGCTTTCTTT. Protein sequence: CASSLTGTGGEAFF.

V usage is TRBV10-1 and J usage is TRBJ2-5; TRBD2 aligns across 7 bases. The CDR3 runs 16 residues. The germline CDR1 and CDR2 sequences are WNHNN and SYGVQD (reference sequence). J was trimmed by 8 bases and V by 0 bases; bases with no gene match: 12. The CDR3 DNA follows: TGCGCCAGCAGTGAGTCCAGGACTGCGCGGGAGTCAACCCAGTACTTC. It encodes CASSESRTARESTQYF.

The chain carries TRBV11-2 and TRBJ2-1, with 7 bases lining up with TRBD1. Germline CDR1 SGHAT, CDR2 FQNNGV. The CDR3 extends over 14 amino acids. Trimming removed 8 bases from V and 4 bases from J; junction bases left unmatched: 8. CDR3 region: CASGRQGGYNEQFF. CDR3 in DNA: TGTGCCAGCGGACGACAGGGTGGGTACAATGAGCAGTTCTTC.

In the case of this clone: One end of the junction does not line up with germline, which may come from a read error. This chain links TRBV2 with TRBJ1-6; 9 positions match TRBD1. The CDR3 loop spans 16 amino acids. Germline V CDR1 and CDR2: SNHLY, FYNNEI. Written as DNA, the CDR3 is TGTGCCAGCACGAATCCCTGGACAGGGGTGGATTCACCCCTCTACTTT. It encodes CASTNPWTGVDSPLYF.

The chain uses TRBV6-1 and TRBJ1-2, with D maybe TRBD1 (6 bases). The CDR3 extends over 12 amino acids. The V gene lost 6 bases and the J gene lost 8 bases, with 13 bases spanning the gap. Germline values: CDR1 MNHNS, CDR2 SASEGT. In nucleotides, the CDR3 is TGTGCCAGCAGCGCCAGGGGAGAAGGCTACACCTTC. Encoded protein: CASSARGEGYTF.

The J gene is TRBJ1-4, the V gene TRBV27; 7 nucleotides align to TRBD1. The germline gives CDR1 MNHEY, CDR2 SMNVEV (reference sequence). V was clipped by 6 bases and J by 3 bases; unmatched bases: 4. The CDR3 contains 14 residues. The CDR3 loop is CASSSQGANEKLFF. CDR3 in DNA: TGTGCCAGCAGCAGCCAGGGGGCTAATGAAAAACTGTTTTTT.

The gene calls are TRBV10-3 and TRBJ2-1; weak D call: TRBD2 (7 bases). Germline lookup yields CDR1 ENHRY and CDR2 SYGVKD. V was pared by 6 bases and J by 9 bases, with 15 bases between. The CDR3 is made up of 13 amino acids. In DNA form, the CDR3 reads TGTGCCATCAGCCCTTCGGGGGGCGGTGAGCAGTTCTTC. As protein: CAISPSGGGEQFF.

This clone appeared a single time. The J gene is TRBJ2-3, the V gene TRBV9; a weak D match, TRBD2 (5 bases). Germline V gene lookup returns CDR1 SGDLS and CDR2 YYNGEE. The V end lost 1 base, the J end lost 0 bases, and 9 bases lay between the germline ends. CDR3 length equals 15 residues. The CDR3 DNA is TGTGCCAGCAGCGTACAGCGGACGAGCACAGATACGCAGTATTTT. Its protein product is CASSVQRTSTDTQYF.